These 8 T cell receptor beta chains came from one sample sequenced in a study of blood T cell repertoires in COVID-19. TCRdb keeps only in-frame clones here, not all; method: immunoSEQ multiplex PCR. This table has 150,000 to 250,000 clones, about four fifths appearing once. Specimen: peripheral blood. The source of these receptors is a woman aged 40 to 50 with COVID-19, enrolled during active disease.

The chain carries TRBV30 and TRBJ1-2, with D hard to call. The CDR3 contains 14 residues. Germline V gene sequence: CDR1 GTSNPN, CDR2 SVGIG (reference sequence). The V end lost 0 bases, the J end lost 8 bases, and 16 bases lay between the germline ends. The CDR3 DNA follows: TGTGCCTGGAGTGTACGGAATCTCCGGAGGGGCTACACCTTC. It encodes CAWSVRNLRRGYTF.

This sequence joins TRBV3-1 (or the pseudogene TRBV3-2) and TRBJ2-1; D possibly corresponds to TRBD2 (5 bases). V shed 4 bases and J shed 9 bases, with 7 bases lying between them. The CDR3 runs 11 residues. Germline loops: CDR1 LGHDT, CDR2 YNNKEL (reference sequence). CDR3 bases: TGTGCCAGCAGCCGTCGGGGTGAGCAGTTCTTC. This gives the protein CASSRRGEQFF.

The rearrangement uses TRBV18 and TRBJ2-5; D possibly corresponds to TRBD2 (6 bases). The ends were cut back, 3 bases at V and 4 bases at J, with 12 bases in the middle. The CDR3 totals 14 residues. CDR1 KGHSH and CDR2 LQKENI come from the germline V gene. CDR3: CASSPPPAGETQYF. CDR3 in DNA: TGTGCCAGCTCACCCCCTCCAGCGGGAGAGACCCAGTACTTC.

The chain couples TRBV5-6 to TRBJ2-7; 7 bases align to TRBD2. Germline values: CDR1 SGHDT, CDR2 YYEEEE. This CDR3 region has 14 residues. V lost 0 bases, J lost 2 bases, and 2 bases stayed unmatched. The CDR3 DNA is TGTGCCAGCAGCTTGGGCGGGAGTCCCTACGAGCAGTACTTC. Translating gives CASSLGGSPYEQYF.

The CDR3 sequence is CASSREGGDETQYF. CDR3 bases: TGTGCCAGCAGCCGCGAAGGGGGGGACGAGACCCAGTACTTC. V is TRBV9 and J is TRBJ2-5; D might be TRBD2 (7 bases). Germline lookup yields CDR1 SGDLS and CDR2 YYNGEE. There are 14 residues in the CDR3. The V end lost 4 bases, the J end lost 5 bases, and 15 bases lay between the germline ends.

The chain has TRBV18 and TRBJ2-7; possible D gene TRBD1, 5 bases. The length of the CDR3 is 14 residues. Germline loops: CDR1 KGHSH, CDR2 LQKENI. The V gene lost 5 bases and the J gene lost 2 bases, with 13 bases spanning the gap. CDR3 protein: CASSVGAPTYEQYF. The CDR3 bases are TGTGCCAGCTCAGTAGGGGCCCCGACCTACGAGCAGTACTTC.

This clone showed up just once. In DNA, the CDR3 is TGTGCCTGGAGTTGGAGGACTGAAGCTTTCTTT. As protein: CAWSWRTEAFF. This rearrangement joins TRBV30 to TRBJ1-1; D gene uncertain. The CDR3 contains 11 residues. V lost 2 bases and J lost 5, with 6 bases in between. Germline V gene sequence: CDR1 GTSNPN, CDR2 SVGIG (reference sequence).

This clone was counted once. The J gene is TRBJ1-4, the V gene TRBV27; no reliable D call. This CDR3 contains 14 residues. Trimming removed 5 bases at V and 7 bases at J, with 14 bases between. Germline V gene lookup returns CDR1 MNHEY and CDR2 SMNVEV (reference sequence). The CDR3 protein is CASSILTGAEKLFF. In DNA, the CDR3 is TGTGCCAGCAGTATACTGACTGGAGCTGAAAAACTGTTTTTT.